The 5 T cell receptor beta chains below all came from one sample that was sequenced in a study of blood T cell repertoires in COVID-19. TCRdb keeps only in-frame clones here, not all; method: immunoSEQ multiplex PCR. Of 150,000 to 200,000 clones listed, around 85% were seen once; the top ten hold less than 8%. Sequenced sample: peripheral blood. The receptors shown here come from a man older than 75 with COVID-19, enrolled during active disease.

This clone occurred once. The CDR3 region is CASSSRLAGSTDTQYF. The CDR3 DNA sequence: TGTGCCAGCAGCTCAAGACTAGCGGGTAGCACAGATACGCAGTATTTT. The genes are TRBV5-4 and TRBJ2-3, with 10 bases that match TRBD2. Germline V gives CDR1 SGHNT, CDR2 YYREEE (reference sequence). The CDR3 contains 16 residues. The trim removed 3 bases at V and 0 bases at J, leaving 4 bases unmatched.

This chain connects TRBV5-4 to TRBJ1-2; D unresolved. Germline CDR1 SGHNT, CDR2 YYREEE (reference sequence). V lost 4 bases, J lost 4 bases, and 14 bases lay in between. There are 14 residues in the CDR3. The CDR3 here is CASSPFVEAYGYTF. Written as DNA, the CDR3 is TGTGCCAGCAGCCCCTTTGTAGAAGCCTATGGCTACACCTTC.

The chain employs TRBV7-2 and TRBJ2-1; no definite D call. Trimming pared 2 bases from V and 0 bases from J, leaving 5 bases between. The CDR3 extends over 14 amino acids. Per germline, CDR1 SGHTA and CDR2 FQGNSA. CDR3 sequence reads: CASSLFSSYNEQFF. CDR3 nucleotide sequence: TGTGCCAGCAGCTTATTCAGCTCCTACAATGAGCAGTTCTTC.

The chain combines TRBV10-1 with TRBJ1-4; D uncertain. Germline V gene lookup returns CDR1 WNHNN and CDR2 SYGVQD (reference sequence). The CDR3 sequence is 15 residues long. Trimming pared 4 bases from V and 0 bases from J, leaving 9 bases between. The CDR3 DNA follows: TGCGCCAGCAGTGGAATAGGAGCAACTAATGAAAAACTGTTTTTT. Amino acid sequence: CASSGIGATNEKLFF.

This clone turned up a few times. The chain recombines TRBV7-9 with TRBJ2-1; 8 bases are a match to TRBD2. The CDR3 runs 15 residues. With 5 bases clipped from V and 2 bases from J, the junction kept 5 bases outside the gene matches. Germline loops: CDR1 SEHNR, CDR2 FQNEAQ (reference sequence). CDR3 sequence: CASSLRSGAYNEQFF. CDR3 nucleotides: TGTGCCAGCAGCCTCCGTAGCGGGGCCTACAATGAGCAGTTCTTC.